This is a list of T cell receptor beta chains from one sample in a study of cytomegalovirus exposure and HLA in healthy donors. The assay was immunoSEQ multiplex PCR, and TCRdb's table has in-frame clones only and misses some. The data show over 45,000 clones, roughly 90% seen once. Sequencing was done on a sample of PBMCs. These receptors all stem from a man aged 18 to 30 in good health and CMV-seronegative. The CDR3 runs from the conserved cysteine through the conserved F or W. A D gene is named only where the DNA matches it firmly. Some rows have no size entry. The others give once, few or many, or a class for an expanded clone.

J	V	size	D	DNA	CDR3
TRBJ1-5	TRBV5-8	-	-	TGTGCCAGCAGCTTGGACGGAGACTATAGCAATCAGCCCCAGCATTTT	CASSLDGDYSNQPQHF
TRBJ2-1	TRBV5-6	-	TRBD2	TGTGCCAGCAGCTCCGTTAGCGGGATGTGGAATGAGCAGTTCTTC	CASSSVSGMWNEQFF
TRBJ2-3	TRBV20-1	-	-	TGCAGTGCAGTGGAGGGAGATACGCAGTATTTT	CSAVEGDTQYF
TRBJ1-1	TRBV18	-	-	TGTGCCAGCTCACCACCGATTCGGAAGGGGCTGAACACTGAAGCTTTCTTT	CASSPPIRKGLNTEAFF
TRBJ2-2	TRBV4-3	-	-	TGCGCCAGCAGCCAAGGGTGGCCCGCTTCTGGCGGGGAGCTGTTTTTT	CASSQGWPASGGELFF
TRBJ1-1	TRBV10-1	once	-	TGCGCCAGCAGGAGAGCTGACGAAGGAGACGAGAACACTGAAGCTTTCTTT	CASRRADEGDENTEAFF
TRBJ2-5	TRBV5-6	-	-	TGTGCCAGCAGCCCAACCGATCGGGAAGCAGAGACCCAGTACTTC	CASSPTDREAETQYF
TRBJ2-7	TRBV18	few	-	TGTGCCAGCTCACCTTCCGAGGGCCACGAGCAGTACTTC	CASSPSEGHEQYF
TRBJ2-7	TRBV28	-	TRBD2	TGTGCCAGCCGACCCCTTGGACTAGCGGGAGGCCTCTCCTACGAGCAGTACTTC	CASRPLGLAGGLSYEQYF
TRBJ2-5	TRBV12-5	-	TRBD2	TGTGCTAGTGCCCTCGGGGGGGACATACAAGAGACCCAGTACTTC	CASALGGDIQETQYF
TRBJ2-4	TRBV29-1	once	-	TGCAGCGTTGAACGTCAGGCAGGAAACATTCAGTACTTC	CSVERQAGNIQYF
TRBJ1-5	TRBV10-3	-	-	TGTGCCATCAGTGAGTCCAGGGGCGGGCAGCCCCAGCATTTT	CAISESRGGQPQHF
TRBJ2-5	TRBV28	-	-	TGTGCTAGCAGTTTACCGCGGCAAGAGACCCAGTACTTC	CASSLPRQETQYF
TRBJ2-2	TRBV5-5	-	TRBD2	TGTGCCAGCAGCTTGACGGGGGGTTTTGGGTCCGGGGAGCTGTTTTTT	CASSLTGGFGSGELFF
TRBJ1-1	TRBV7-2	-	-	TGTGCCAGCAGCTTCCTCCGGACTGAAGCTTTCTTT	CASSFLRTEAFF
TRBJ2-7	TRBV28	-	TRBD1	TGTGCCAGCAGTCTAGCCGGGACAGGAAGTCCCTACGAGCAGTACTTC	CASSLAGTGSPYEQYF